The 16 T cell receptor beta chains presented below share a single source sample, sequenced in a study of CD8+ T cells in alopecia areata listed by TCRdb under 2018. Receptor amplification or capture employed the immunoSEQ multiplex PCR assay. For TCR sequencing, RNA was extracted from every sample and reverse transcribed into cDNA to serve as template. The table was pulled from immuneACCESS by TCRdb, which kept in-frame rearrangements only. Such tables lose some clones; where checked, under half of the loss comes from unresolved V genes, and the rest has no known cause. The sample table lists some 170,000 clones, approximately 65% of them with a count of one. Over 10% of the sample rests with the top ten. This specimen's time point label, per the study, means: baseline before oral tofacitinib. The specimen was CD8+ T cells sorted from blood, collected at week 0. The receptors were sampled from a human donor with alopecia areata.

The genes are TRBV9 and TRBJ2-1; no clear D. V lost 0 bases, J lost 0 bases, and 7 bases lay in between. From germline, CDR1 is SGDLS and CDR2 YYNGEE. The CDR3 length is 15 residues. CDR3 in amino acids: CASSVVQSSYNEQFF. The CDR3 bases are TGTGCCAGCAGCGTAGTACAGAGCTCCTACAATGAGCAGTTCTTC. Looking up the rest from reference TRBV9 and TRBJ2-1 gives the full variable domain: DSGVTQTPKHLITATGQRVTLRCSPRSGDLSVYWYQQSLDQGLQFLIQYYNGEERAKGNILERFSAQQFPDLHSELNLSSLELGDSALYFCASSVVQSSYNEQFFGPGTRLTVL.

This clone came up a few times. V gene TRBV19 combines with J gene TRBJ1-2; D might be TRBD1 (6 bases). V was cut by 5 bases and J by 5 bases, with 15 bases left in between. The CDR3 runs 14 residues. Germline CDR1 LNHDA, CDR2 SQIVND (reference sequence). CDR3 sequence (DNA): TGTGCCAGTAGTCCAGCGACAGGAGATTATGGCTACACCTTC. It encodes CASSPATGDYGYTF. The full variable domain, with the rest looked up from reference TRBV19 and TRBJ1-2, is DGGITQSPKYLFRKEGQNVTLSCEQNLNHDAMYWYRQDPGQGLRLIYYSQIVNDFQKGDIAEGYSVSREKKESFPLTVTSAQKNPTAFYLCASSPATGDYGYTFGSGTRLTVV.

The V call is TRBV27, the J call TRBJ2-7, with D perhaps TRBD1 (5 bases). The CDR3 loop spans 12 amino acids. The V gene lost 4 bases and the J gene lost 4 bases, with 8 bases spanning the gap. Germline lookup yields CDR1 MNHEY and CDR2 SMNVEV (reference sequence). The CDR3 coding sequence is TGTGCCAGCAGTTCATCAGGGTACGAGCAGTACTTC. This translates into CASSSSGYEQYF.

With regard to this clone: The same CDR3 also results from other DNA sequences found in this sample. The chain has TRBV27 and TRBJ1-1; 9 bases match TRBD1. The CDR3 extends over 14 amino acids. Germline CDR1 and CDR2: MNHEY and SMNVEV (reference sequence). J was trimmed by 1 base and V by 5 bases; bases with no gene match: 2. The CDR3 region is CASSLGQGNTEAFF. The CDR3 DNA sequence: TGTGCCAGCAGTCTGGGACAGGGGAACACTGAAGCTTTCTTT.

The chain uses TRBV6-5 and TRBJ2-5, with D perhaps TRBD2 (7 bases). The V gene's germline CDR1 is MNHEY and CDR2 SVGAGI. The CDR3 extends over 15 amino acids. Written as DNA, the CDR3 is TGTGTCACGTTGGGGGACGGGGGGCCACAAGAGACCCAGTACTTC. Translation: CVTLGDGGPQETQYF.

The chain uses TRBV5-6 and TRBJ1-2, with 7 positions matching TRBD1. The CDR3 covers 14 residues. After removal of 4 bases from V and 2 bases from J, the junction contained 5 bases not matched to a gene. Germline V gene lookup returns CDR1 SGHDT and CDR2 YYEEEE. The chain's CDR3 is CASSVGQLNYGYTF. DNA of the CDR3: TGTGCCAGCAGCGTGGGACAGCTAAACTATGGCTACACCTTC.

This chain connects TRBV13 to TRBJ2-2, with no clear D. Germline-derived CDR1 and CDR2 are PRHDT and FYEKMQ (reference sequence). Trimming shortened V by 3 bases and J by 6 bases, and 5 bases separated the two germline ends. The CDR3 sequence is 12 residues long. CDR3 amino acids: CASSFLSGELFF. The CDR3 DNA reads as TGTGCCAGCAGCTTCCTTTCCGGGGAGCTGTTTTTT. Variable domain in full (rest from reference TRBV13 and TRBJ2-2): AAGVIQSPRHLIKEKRETATLKCYPIPRHDTVYWYQQGPGQDPQFLISFYEKMQSDKGSIPDRFSAQQFSDYHSELNMSSLELGDSALYFCASSFLSGELFFGEGSRLTVL.

This clone was seen only a few times. V gene TRBV7-8 combines with J gene TRBJ2-1, with D perhaps assigned TRBD1 or TRBD2 (6 bases each). Deletions cut 1 base from V and 0 bases from J, with 13 bases between. Germline-derived CDR1 and CDR2 are SGHVS and FQNEAQ. The CDR3 consists of 17 residues. As DNA, the CDR3 is TGTGCCAGCAGCTTAGTAACGGGGGCCAACTCCTACAATGAGCAGTTCTTC. Translated, it gives CASSLVTGANSYNEQFF.

V usage is TRBV5-7 and J usage is TRBJ1-5; a possible D gene is TRBD1 (6 bases). TRBV5-7 is placed among ORFs of uncertain function. V gave up 3 bases and J gave up 6 bases, with 13 bases separating them. The CDR3 has 14 amino acids. CDR3 loop: CASSSRGRSQPQHF. For the CDR3, the DNA is TGTGCCAGCAGCTCCAGGGGTAGAAGTCAGCCCCAGCATTTT.

This chain uses TRBV7-8 with TRBJ2-7; no reliable D call. The CDR3 is 11 residues long. Germline V gene sequence: CDR1 SGHVS, CDR2 FQNEAQ. The V and J ends lost 7 bases and 6 bases respectively, with 10 bases between them. CDR3 residues: CASMSLGEQYF. CDR3 nucleotide sequence: TGTGCCAGCATGTCCCTGGGCGAGCAGTACTTC.

The chain uses TRBV30 and TRBJ2-4; possibly TRBD2 for D (6 bases). Germline lookup yields CDR1 GTSNPN and CDR2 SVGIG (reference sequence). There are 15 residues in the CDR3. V was cut by 4 bases and J by 4 bases, with 17 bases left in between. The CDR3 protein is CAWNGAGYFKNIQYF. The CDR3 DNA reads as TGTGCCTGGAACGGTGCGGGGTATTTTAAAAACATTCAGTACTTC.

The CDR3 is CASGQLGQETQYF. DNA for the CDR3: TGTGCCAGCGGCCAATTGGGGCAAGAGACCCAGTACTTC. The rearrangement links TRBV13 to TRBJ2-5; D unresolved. CDR1 PRHDT and CDR2 FYEKMQ come from the germline V gene (reference sequence). V dropped 8 bases and J dropped 2 bases, with 12 bases sitting between them. The length of the CDR3 is 13 residues.

This clone was recorded a few times. The J gene is TRBJ1-2, the V gene TRBV9; D unclear. The CDR3 is 13 residues long. V gave up 0 bases and J gave up 4 bases, with 7 bases separating them. CDR1 is SGDLS, CDR2 YYNGEE, per germline. Here the CDR3 DNA reads TGTGCCAGCAGCGTAGAACAGTTCTATGGCTACACCTTC. This sequence encodes CASSVEQFYGYTF. Combining the CDR3 with reference TRBV9 and TRBJ1-2 gives the whole variable domain DSGVTQTPKHLITATGQRVTLRCSPRSGDLSVYWYQQSLDQGLQFLIQYYNGEERAKGNILERFSAQQFPDLHSELNLSSLELGDSALYFCASSVEQFYGYTFGSGTRLTVV.

The chain uses TRBV5-1 and TRBJ1-2; a possible D gene is TRBD1 (5 bases). V lost 0 bases and J lost 7, with 7 bases in between. Germline V gene sequence: CDR1 SGHRS, CDR2 YFSETQ. CDR3 length equals 12 residues. The CDR3 is CASSLEGFGYTF. The CDR3 DNA sequence: TGCGCCAGCAGCTTGGAGGGGTTTGGCTACACCTTC.

The chain couples TRBV10-3 to TRBJ2-1; the D gene is possibly TRBD2 (6 bases). The CDR3 has 16 residues. The V gene's germline CDR1 is ENHRY and CDR2 SYGVKD. Between the trimmed V and J ends, which lost 3 bases and 5 bases, there was a span of 17 bases. The CDR3: CAISDDSTGDHNEQFF. CDR3 in DNA: TGTGCCATCAGTGATGATAGTACGGGGGATCACAATGAGCAGTTCTTC.

This sequence joins TRBV6-5 and TRBJ2-3, with D perhaps TRBD2 (6 bases). CDR1 is MNHEY, CDR2 SVGAGI, per germline. The CDR3 totals 13 residues. Between the trimmed V and J ends, which lost 8 bases and 4 bases, there was a span of 13 bases. CDR3 protein: CASRTWGADTQYF. For the CDR3, the DNA is TGTGCCAGCCGAACGTGGGGGGCAGATACGCAGTATTTT.